The 24 T cell receptor beta chains listed next were all sequenced from one sample in a study of cytomegalovirus exposure and HLA in healthy donors. Both 60 Vbeta primers and 13 Jbeta primers went into the PCR. Assay used: immunoSEQ multiplex PCR; TCRdb lists only in-frame clones, some missing. The sample has roughly 230,000 clones; around 84% are singletons. Sequencing input: PBMCs. The receptors shown here come from a girl aged 2-9 years in good health and CMV-seronegative.

The chain combines TRBV5-1 with TRBJ2-1; the match to TRBD2 covers 14 bases. The CDR3 loop spans 18 amino acids. The V segment lost 4 bases and the J segment 0 bases; nucleotides outside the gene matches: 6. Germline loops: CDR1 SGHRS, CDR2 YFSETQ. In nucleotides, the CDR3 is TGCGCCAGCAGCGCGGGACTAGCGGGGGTTTACTCCTACAATGAGCAGTTCTTC. Protein: CASSAGLAGVYSYNEQFF.

This clone has only one observation. CDR3 bases: TGTGCCAGCAGTTACTCGAGAAGCTCTGGAAACACCATATATTTT. This sequence encodes CASSYSRSSGNTIYF. This chain connects TRBV6-5 to TRBJ1-3; no clear D. Trimming shortened V by 0 bases and J by 0 bases, and 6 bases separated the two germline ends. Per the germline V gene, CDR1 is MNHEY and CDR2 is SVGAGI. The CDR3 length is 15 residues.

This clone was observed a single time. The rearrangement joins TRBV29-1 to TRBJ1-4, with D maybe TRBD1 (5 bases). V was cut by 8 bases and J by 5 bases, with 21 bases left in between. The CDR3 totals 15 residues. CDR1 and CDR2 from the germline V gene are SQVTM and ANQGSEA. The CDR3 is CSPMDNPLPNEKLFF. The CDR3 coding sequence is TGCAGCCCGATGGACAATCCCCTCCCCAATGAAAAACTGTTTTTT.

The CDR3 bases are TGTGCCAGCATGGACAGGTGGAACACTGAAGCTTTCTTT. Protein sequence: CASMDRWNTEAFF. This chain joins TRBV2 and TRBJ1-1; TRBD1 matches 7 bases. This CDR3 is built from 13 residues. With 7 bases clipped from V and 1 base from J, the junction kept 3 bases outside the gene matches. The V gene's germline CDR1 is SNHLY and CDR2 FYNNEI.

The rearrangement joins TRBV9 to TRBJ2-7; maybe TRBD1 (6 bases). The V gene's germline CDR1 is SGDLS and CDR2 YYNGEE. V lost 3 bases, J lost 5 bases, and 21 bases lay in between. The CDR3 consists of 16 residues. Written as DNA, the CDR3 is TGTGCCAGCAGCGCACTCCCCGGCACCACAGGGCACGAGCAGTACTTC. This gives the protein CASSALPGTTGHEQYF.

This sequence joins TRBV5-5 and TRBJ1-4; tentative D call: TRBD1 (6 bases). The CDR3 sequence is 15 residues long. In germline, CDR1 is SGHKS, CDR2 YYEKEE (reference sequence). V was shortened by 2 bases and J by 4 bases, with 12 bases between the two germline ends. This CDR3 is CASSFWGQGNEKLFF. The CDR3 DNA is TGTGCCAGCAGCTTTTGGGGGCAGGGTAATGAAAAACTGTTTTTT.

This chain joins TRBV6-1 and TRBJ1-5; 7 bases are shared with TRBD1. V trimming: 8 bases; J trimming: 2 bases; junction bases outside the gene matches: 3. The CDR3 totals 13 residues. In germline, CDR1 is MNHNS, CDR2 SASEGT. In DNA form, the CDR3 reads TGTGCCAGCCAGGGGGGCGGCAATCAGCCCCAGCATTTT. It encodes CASQGGGNQPQHF.

The V call is TRBV19, the J call TRBJ1-2, with a possible D match to TRBD1 (6 bases). The CDR3 has 14 residues. Deletions cut 0 bases from V and 8 bases from J, with 13 bases between. The germline V gene encodes CDR1 LNHDA and CDR2 SQIVND (reference sequence). CDR3 bases: TGTGCCAGTAGTATAGAGGCAGGGGTTTTGGGCTACACCTTC. Translated, it gives CASSIEAGVLGYTF.

The table lists this clone with a count of one. This chain joins TRBV6-6 and TRBJ1-5, with TRBD1 matching over 9 bases. Germline assignment: CDR1 MNHNY and CDR2 SVGAGI (reference sequence). The CDR3 consists of 16 residues. After removal of 2 bases from V and 2 bases from J, the junction contained 4 bases not matched to a gene. The CDR3 nucleotides are TGTGCCAGCAGTTACCCGGGACAGGGCGGCAATCAGCCCCAGCATTTT. This encodes CASSYPGQGGNQPQHF.

This chain links TRBV18 with TRBJ2-7; TRBD2 matches at 14 bases. The CDR3 totals 16 residues. Germline assignment: CDR1 KGHSH and CDR2 LQKENI. V lost 3 bases to trimming and J lost 7 bases; unmatched junction nucleotides: 8. In DNA form, the CDR3 reads TGTGCCAGCTCACCCCTCGGGACTAGCGGGAGCGTTGAGCAGTACTTC. It is translated as CASSPLGTSGSVEQYF.

The chain is built from TRBV6-1 and TRBJ2-5; a weak D match, TRBD1 (5 bases). This CDR3 comprises 12 residues. The germline V and J ends were trimmed by 3 bases and 4 bases, with 6 bases remaining between them. CDR1 and CDR2 (germline): MNHNS, SASEGT. CDR3 bases: TGTGCCAGCAGTGATAGGGGAGAGACCCAGTACTTC. Translating it yields CASSDRGETQYF.

As regards this clone: The germline gene is not matched at one end of the junction; a read error may be the cause. The V call is TRBV25-1, the J call TRBJ1-1; tentatively, D is TRBD1 (5 bases). The CDR3 sequence is 15 residues long. Germline-derived CDR1 and CDR2 are MGHDK and SYGVNS. The CDR3 sequence: CASRAISGYTTVAFF. The CDR3 DNA reads TGTGCCAGCAGGGCTATCTCAGGGTATACCACTGTAGCTTTCTTT.

This chain links TRBV6-4 with TRBJ2-1, with D unclear. Germline V gene sequence: CDR1 MRHNA, CDR2 SNTAGT. CDR3 length equals 14 residues. Trimming stripped 3 bases from V and 0 bases from J, with 6 bases between. The CDR3 spells CASSELPSYNEQFF. CDR3 bases: TGTGCCAGCAGTGAACTACCCTCCTACAATGAGCAGTTCTTC.

The J gene is TRBJ2-1, the V gene TRBV18; TRBD1 agrees at 9 bases. Germline V lookup: CDR1 KGHSH, CDR2 LQKENI. With 3 bases clipped from V and 6 bases from J, the junction kept 3 bases outside the gene matches. The CDR3 runs to 14 residues. The CDR3 reads CASSPVGQGNEQFF. CDR3 DNA sequence: TGTGCCAGCTCACCGGTGGGACAGGGCAATGAGCAGTTCTTC.

Remarks on this clone: Other nucleotide sequences from this sample produce the same CDR3. This sequence joins TRBV5-1 and TRBJ2-3; TRBD2 might be the D (6 bases). Trimming cost V 2 bases and J 1 base, with 8 bases left between them. The CDR3 sequence is 14 residues long. CDR1 SGHRS and CDR2 YFSETQ come from the germline V gene. CDR3 nucleotides: TGCGCCAGCAGCTTTAGCGGAGGCACAGATACGCAGTATTTT. Protein: CASSFSGGTDTQYF.

This sequence joins TRBV28 and TRBJ1-2; D is perhaps TRBD1 (5 bases). The CDR3 runs 12 residues. Trimming shortened V by 2 bases and J by 4 bases, and 5 bases separated the two germline ends. Germline V gives CDR1 MDHEN, CDR2 SYDVKM. The CDR3 coding sequence is TGTGCCAGCAGTTTAGACAGCTATGGCTACACCTTC. Translated, it gives CASSLDSYGYTF.

The chain is built from TRBV2 and TRBJ2-1; 8 nucleotides align to TRBD1. The CDR3 consists of 14 residues. The V gene's germline CDR1 is SNHLY and CDR2 FYNNEI. V shed 8 bases and J 4 bases; nucleotides not matched to a gene: 7. The chain's CDR3 is CASFRTGRYNEQFF. In nucleotides, the CDR3 is TGTGCCAGCTTCAGGACAGGGAGGTACAATGAGCAGTTCTTC.

The chain joins TRBV7-9 to TRBJ2-7; tentative D call: TRBD2 (5 bases). Germline V lookup: CDR1 SEHNR, CDR2 FQNEAQ (reference sequence). The CDR3 runs to 15 residues. Trimming pared 1 base from V and 3 bases from J, leaving 13 bases between. This chain's CDR3 is CASSLGEPNSYEQYF. The CDR3 DNA reads as TGTGCCAGCAGCTTAGGGGAGCCTAACAGCTACGAGCAGTACTTC. Drawing the rest from reference TRBV7-9 and TRBJ2-7, the complete variable domain is DTGVSQNPRHKITKRGQNVTFRCDPISEHNRLYWYRQTLGQGPEFLTYFQNEAQLEKSRLLSDRFSAERPKGSFSTLEIQRTEQGDSAMYLCASSLGEPNSYEQYFGPGTRLTVT.

V gene TRBV6-5 combines with J gene TRBJ1-5, with a weak D call TRBD1 (6 bases). Germline CDR1 is MNHEY and CDR2 is SVGAGI. CDR3 length: 15 residues. Trimming shortened V by 0 bases and J by 5 bases, and 11 bases separated the two germline ends. The CDR3 here is CASSYSRGADQPQHF. CDR3 sequence (DNA): TGTGCCAGCAGTTACTCTCGGGGGGCGGATCAGCCCCAGCATTTT.

With regard to this clone: Additional DNA sequences in this sample encode the identical CDR3. This sequence joins TRBV6-1 and TRBJ1-2, with 8 bases matching TRBD1. J gave up 7 bases and V 6 bases, and 4 bases lay outside the gene matches. Looked up from germline, CDR1 is MNHNS and CDR2 is SASEGT. The length of the CDR3 is 12 residues. In nucleotides, the CDR3 is TGTGCCAGCAGGGACAGGGAGGCTGGCTACACCTTC. Residues: CASRDREAGYTF.

The chain links TRBV6-5 to TRBJ2-1; 7 bases line up with TRBD2. This CDR3 comprises 15 residues. After removal of 0 bases from V and 8 bases from J, the junction contained 7 bases not matched to a gene. The V gene's germline CDR1 is MNHEY and CDR2 SVGAGI. The CDR3 protein is CASSYSRAGRDEQFF. DNA for the CDR3: TGTGCCAGCAGTTACTCGAGGGCAGGGAGGGATGAGCAGTTCTTC.

A single count supports this clone. J is TRBJ2-3 and V is TRBV9, with D perhaps TRBD2 (6 bases). The V end lost 0 bases, the J end lost 4 bases, and 9 bases lay between the germline ends. Germline lookup yields CDR1 SGDLS and CDR2 YYNGEE. This CDR3 spans 14 amino acids. CDR3 DNA sequence: TGTGCCAGCAGCGTAGGGGGGGAGGCAGATACGCAGTATTTT. Encoded protein: CASSVGGEADTQYF.

The chain joins TRBV10-1 to TRBJ2-3; 8 bases agree with TRBD1. This CDR3 is 16 amino acids long. Germline CDR1 and CDR2: WNHNN and SYGVQD (reference sequence). V dropped 4 bases and J dropped 2; count of bases not matched to a gene: 8. The CDR3, as DNA: TGCGCCAGCAGTGGCCCCAGGGGGCAAGTCACAGATACGCAGTATTTT. Encoded protein: CASSGPRGQVTDTQYF.

J is TRBJ2-3 and V is TRBV5-1; TRBD1 matches 9 bases. Trimming removed 4 bases from V and 0 bases from J; junction bases left unmatched: 6. The CDR3 sequence is 16 residues long. Germline lookup yields CDR1 SGHRS and CDR2 YFSETQ. Here the CDR3 reads CASSLGDRESTDTQYF. CDR3 bases: TGCGCCAGCAGCCTGGGGGACAGGGAGAGCACAGATACGCAGTATTTT.